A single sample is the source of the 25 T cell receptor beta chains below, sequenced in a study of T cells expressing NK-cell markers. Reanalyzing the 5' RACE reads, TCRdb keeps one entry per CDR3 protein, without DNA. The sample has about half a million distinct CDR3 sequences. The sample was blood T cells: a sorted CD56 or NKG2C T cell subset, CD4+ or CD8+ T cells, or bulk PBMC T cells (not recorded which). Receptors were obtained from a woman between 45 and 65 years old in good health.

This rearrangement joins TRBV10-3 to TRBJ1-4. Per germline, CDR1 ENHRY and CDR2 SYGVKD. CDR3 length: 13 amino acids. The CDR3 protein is CAIAAELNEKLFF.

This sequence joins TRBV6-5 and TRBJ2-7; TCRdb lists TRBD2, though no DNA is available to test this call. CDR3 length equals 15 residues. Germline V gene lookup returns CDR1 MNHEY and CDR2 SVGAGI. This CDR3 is CASRAPSGLRGEQYF.

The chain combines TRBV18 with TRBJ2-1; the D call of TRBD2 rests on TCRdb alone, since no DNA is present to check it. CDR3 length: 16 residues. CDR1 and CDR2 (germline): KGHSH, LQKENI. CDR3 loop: CASSPLTSGPRNEQFF. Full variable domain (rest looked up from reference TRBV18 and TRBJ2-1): NAGVMQNPRHLVRRRGQEARLRCSPMKGHSHVYWYRQLPEEGLKFMVYLQKENIIDESGMPKERFSAEFPKEGPSILRIQQVVRGDSAAYFCASSPLTSGPRNEQFFGPGTRLTVL.

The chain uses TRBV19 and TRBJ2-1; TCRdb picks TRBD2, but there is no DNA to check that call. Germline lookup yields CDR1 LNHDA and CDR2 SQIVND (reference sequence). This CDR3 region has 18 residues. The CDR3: CASSNKDRLAGDNNEQFF.

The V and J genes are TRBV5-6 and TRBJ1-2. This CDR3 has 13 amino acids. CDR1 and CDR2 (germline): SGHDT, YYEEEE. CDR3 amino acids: CASSPTGGQGYTF.

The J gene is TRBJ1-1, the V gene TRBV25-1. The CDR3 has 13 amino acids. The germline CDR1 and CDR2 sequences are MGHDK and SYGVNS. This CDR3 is CASSEEVLGEAFF.

The CDR3 spells CASRSGGGEKLFF. The chain has TRBV6-6 and TRBJ1-4; TCRdb's D gene call, TRBD1, goes unchecked for lack of DNA. The CDR3 totals 13 residues. In germline, CDR1 is MNHNY, CDR2 SVGAGI (reference sequence).

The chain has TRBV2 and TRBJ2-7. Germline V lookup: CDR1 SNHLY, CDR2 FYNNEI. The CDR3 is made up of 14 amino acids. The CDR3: CASSEAGFAYEQYF.

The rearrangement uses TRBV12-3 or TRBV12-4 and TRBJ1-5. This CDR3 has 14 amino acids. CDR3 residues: CASSHSGSNQPQHF.

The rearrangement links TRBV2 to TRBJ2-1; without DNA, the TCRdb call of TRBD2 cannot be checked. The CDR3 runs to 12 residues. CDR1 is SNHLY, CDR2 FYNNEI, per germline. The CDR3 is CASSWRENEQFF.

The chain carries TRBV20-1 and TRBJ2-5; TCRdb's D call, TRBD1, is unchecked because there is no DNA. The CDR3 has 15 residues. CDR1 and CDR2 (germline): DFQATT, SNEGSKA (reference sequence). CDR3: CSAGHPPTGGETQYF.

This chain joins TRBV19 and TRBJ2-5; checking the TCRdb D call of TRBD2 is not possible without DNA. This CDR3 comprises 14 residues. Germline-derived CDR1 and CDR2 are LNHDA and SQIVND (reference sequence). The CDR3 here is CASSSSTRGETQYF.

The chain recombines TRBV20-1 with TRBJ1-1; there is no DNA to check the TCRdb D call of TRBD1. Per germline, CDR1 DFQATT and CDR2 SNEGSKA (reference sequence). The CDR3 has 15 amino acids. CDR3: CSARTGTGGSGGAFF.

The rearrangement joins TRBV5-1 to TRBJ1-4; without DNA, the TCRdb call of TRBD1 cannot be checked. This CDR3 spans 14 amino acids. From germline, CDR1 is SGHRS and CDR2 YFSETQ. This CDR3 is CASSYREGAEKLFF.

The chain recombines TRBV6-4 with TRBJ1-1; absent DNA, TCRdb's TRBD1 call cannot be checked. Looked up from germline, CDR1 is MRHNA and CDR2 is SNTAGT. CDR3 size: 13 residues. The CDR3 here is CARRRQVNTEAFF.

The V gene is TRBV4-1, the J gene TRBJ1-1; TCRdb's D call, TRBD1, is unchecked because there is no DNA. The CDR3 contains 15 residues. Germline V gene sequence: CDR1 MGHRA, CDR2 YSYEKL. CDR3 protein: CASSHPGTGNTEAFF.

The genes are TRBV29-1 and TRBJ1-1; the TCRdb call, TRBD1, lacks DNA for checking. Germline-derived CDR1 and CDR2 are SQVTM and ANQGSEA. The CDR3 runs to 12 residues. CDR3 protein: CSVEEGRLEAFF.

The CDR3 loop reads CATSRDLVELQFF. The rearrangement links TRBV15 to TRBJ2-1. The germline V gene has CDR1 LNHNV and CDR2 YYDKDF (reference sequence). CDR3 size: 13 residues.

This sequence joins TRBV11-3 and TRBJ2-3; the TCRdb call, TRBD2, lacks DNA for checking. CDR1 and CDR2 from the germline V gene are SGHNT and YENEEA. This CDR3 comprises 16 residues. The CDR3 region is CASSSGLLQPTDTQYF. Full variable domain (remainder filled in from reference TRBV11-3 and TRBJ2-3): EAGVVQSPRYKIIEKKQPVAFWCNPISGHNTLYWYLQNLGQGPELLIRYENEEAVDDSQLPKDRFSAERLKGVDSTLKIQPAELGDSAVYLCASSSGLLQPTDTQYFGPGTRLTVL.

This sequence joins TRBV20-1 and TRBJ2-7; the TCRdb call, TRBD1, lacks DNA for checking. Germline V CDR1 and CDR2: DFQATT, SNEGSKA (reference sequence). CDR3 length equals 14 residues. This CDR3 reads CSAARTGFRREQYF.

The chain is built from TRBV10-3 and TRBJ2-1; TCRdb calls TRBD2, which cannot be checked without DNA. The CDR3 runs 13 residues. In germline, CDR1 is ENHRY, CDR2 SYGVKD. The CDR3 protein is CAISDGIMNEQFF.

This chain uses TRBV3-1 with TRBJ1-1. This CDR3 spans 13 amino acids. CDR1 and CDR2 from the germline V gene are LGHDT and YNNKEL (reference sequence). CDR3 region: CASSSIGGAEAFF.

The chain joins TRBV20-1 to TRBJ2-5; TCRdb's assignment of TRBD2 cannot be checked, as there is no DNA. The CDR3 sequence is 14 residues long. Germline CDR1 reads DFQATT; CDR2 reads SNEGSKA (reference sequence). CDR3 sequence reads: CSARDSQLLETQYF.

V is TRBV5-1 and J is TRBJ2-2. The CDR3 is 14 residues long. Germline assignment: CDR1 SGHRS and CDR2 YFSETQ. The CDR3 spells CASSRSRTLGELFF.

CDR3: CASSGGTGEGETQYF. The V call is TRBV7-9, the J call TRBJ2-5; TCRdb's D call, TRBD1, is unchecked because there is no DNA. This CDR3 is built from 15 residues. CDR1 SEHNR and CDR2 FQNEAQ come from the germline V gene (reference sequence). The entire variable domain, with the rest obtained from reference TRBV7-9 and TRBJ2-5, is as follows: DTGVSQNPRHKITKRGQNVTFRCDPISEHNRLYWYRQTLGQGPEFLTYFQNEAQLEKSRLLSDRFSAERPKGSFSTLEIQRTEQGDSAMYLCASSGGTGEGETQYFGPGTRLLVL.